This T cell receptor (beta chain) was documented in a study of blood T cells in healthy people across ages. With a J-beta primer mix and a sample-barcoded 5' primer, a second PCR ran about 7 to 12 cycles. TCRdb reanalysed the 5' RACE reads using MiXCR and keeps one entry per CDR3 protein. The data contain over a million distinct CDR3 sequences, roughly 64% of them singletons. The CDR3 has 16 amino acids. The trim removed 1 base at V and 4 bases at J, leaving 4 bases unmatched. Germline assignment: CDR1 SGHAT and CDR2 FQNNGV. The sample was blood. This sequence was found in a man younger than 35 in good health. This chain links TRBV11-2 with TRBJ2-1; 10 bases line up with TRBD2. In DNA form, the CDR3 reads TGTGCCAGCAGCTTAGCAGGACTAGCGGATTACAATGAGCAGTTCTTC. Protein product: CASSLAGLADYNEQFF. The whole variable domain, remainder taken from reference TRBV11-2 and TRBJ2-1, is EAGVAQSPRYKIIEKRQSVAFWCNPISGHATLYWYQQILGQGPKLLIQFQNNGVVDDSQLPKDRFSAERLKGVDSTLKIQPAKLEDSAVYLCASSLAGLADYNEQFFGPGTRLTVL.